This T cell receptor (beta chain) appears in the sequencing data of a study of T cells in Graves' hyperthyroidism and ophthalmopathy. J was trimmed by 2 bases and V by 4 bases; bases with no gene match: 6. CDR1 and CDR2 (germline): MGHRA, YSYEKL. The CDR3 covers 16 residues. Amplification targeted TCR beta CDR3 regions from RNA transcripts. The primer set for the first-round RT-PCR of the TCR CDR3 was HTBI. TCRdb analysed the multiplex PCR reads with MiXCR anew, one entry per CDR3 protein. The table shows fewer than 700,000 distinct CDR3 sequences, with around 15% occurring only once. The receptor was isolated from a woman aged 25-40 years with Graves' hyperthyroidism. This chain uses TRBV4-1 with TRBJ2-1; the match to TRBD1 covers 9 bases. The specimen sequenced was blood. In DNA form, the CDR3 reads TGCGCCAGCAGCCCGCTAAGACAGGGGGCCTACAATGAGCAGTTCTTC. Protein sequence: CASSPLRQGAYNEQFF.